This T cell receptor (beta chain) was observed in a study of T cell responses to AZD1222 COVID-19 vaccine. Study-wide points: Unmutated variant regions are reportedly the target of nearly half of TCRs that are spike-specific. Two AZD1222 doses significantly raised spike-specific TCR breadth and depth over controls.

Measured with immunoSEQ multiplex PCR; TCRdb has only the in-frame clones, and not every one. The sample lists fewer than 120,000 clones, 94% seen once, with about 3% in the top ten. The germline V and J ends were trimmed by 5 bases and 6 bases, with 7 bases remaining between them. This CDR3 comprises 11 residues. CDR1 and CDR2 (germline): MNHEY, SVGAGI. For this clone: The target antigen is unknown.

The chain uses TRBV6-5 and TRBJ1-1; the D is unclear. The specimen comprised peripheral blood, sampled 28 days after the second AZD1222 dose. This sequence was found in an adult who received the AZD1222 COVID-19 vaccine. The CDR3: CASSRAPEAFF. The CDR3 nucleotides are TGTGCCAGCAGTCGCGCTCCTGAAGCTTTCTTT.